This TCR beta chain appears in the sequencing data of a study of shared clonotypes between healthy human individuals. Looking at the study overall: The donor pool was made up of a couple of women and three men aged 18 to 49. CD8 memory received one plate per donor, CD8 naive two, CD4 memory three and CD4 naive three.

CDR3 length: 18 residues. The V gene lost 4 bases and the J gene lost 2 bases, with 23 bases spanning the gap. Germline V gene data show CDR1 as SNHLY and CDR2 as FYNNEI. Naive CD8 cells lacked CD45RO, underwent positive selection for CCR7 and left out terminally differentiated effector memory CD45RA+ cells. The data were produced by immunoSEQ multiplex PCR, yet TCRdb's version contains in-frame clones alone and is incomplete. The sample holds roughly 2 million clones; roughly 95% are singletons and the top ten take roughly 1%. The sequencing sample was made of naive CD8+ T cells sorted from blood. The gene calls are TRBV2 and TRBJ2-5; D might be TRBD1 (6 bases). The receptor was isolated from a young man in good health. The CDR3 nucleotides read TGTGCCAGCAGTGGGGGGCGTGAGGGCAGGTGGGAGCAAGAGACCCAGTACTTC. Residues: CASSGGREGRWEQETQYF.